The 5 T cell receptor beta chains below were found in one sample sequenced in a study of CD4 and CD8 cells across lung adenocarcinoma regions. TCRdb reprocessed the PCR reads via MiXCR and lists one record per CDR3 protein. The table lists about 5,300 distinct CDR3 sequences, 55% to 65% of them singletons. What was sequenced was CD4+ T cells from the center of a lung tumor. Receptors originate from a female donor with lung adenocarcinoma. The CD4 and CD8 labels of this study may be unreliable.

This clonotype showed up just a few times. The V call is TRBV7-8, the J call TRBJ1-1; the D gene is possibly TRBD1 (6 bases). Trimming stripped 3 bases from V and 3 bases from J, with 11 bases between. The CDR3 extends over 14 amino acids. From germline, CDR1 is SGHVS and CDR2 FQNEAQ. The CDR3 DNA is TGTGCCAGCAGCTTGGGGGGCGCGTACACTGAAGCTTTCTTT. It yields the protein CASSLGGAYTEAFF.

CDR3 nucleotide sequence: TGTGCCAGCAGCAGAGCGGGCCTCAACAATGAGCAGTTCTTC. It yields the protein CASSRAGLNNEQFF. The genes are TRBV11-2 and TRBJ2-1; D is possibly TRBD2 (6 bases). Trimming took off 5 bases at V and 5 bases at J, with 13 bases between the two ends. CDR3 length: 14 amino acids. The germline gives CDR1 SGHAT, CDR2 FQNNGV.

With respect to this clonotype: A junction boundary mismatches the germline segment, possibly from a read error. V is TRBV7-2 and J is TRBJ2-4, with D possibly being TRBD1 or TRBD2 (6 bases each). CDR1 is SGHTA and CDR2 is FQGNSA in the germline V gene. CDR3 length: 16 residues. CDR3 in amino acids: CASSARGRGAKNMQYF. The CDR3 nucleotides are TGTGCCAGCAGCGCCCGGGGGCGCGGAGCCAAAAATATGCAGTACTTT.

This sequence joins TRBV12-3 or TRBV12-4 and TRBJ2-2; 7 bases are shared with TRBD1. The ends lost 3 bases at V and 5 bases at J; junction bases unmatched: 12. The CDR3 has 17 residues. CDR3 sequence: CASSFIVRGLQTGELFF. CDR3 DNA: TGTGCCAGCAGTTTTATCGTCAGGGGGTTGCAAACCGGGGAGCTGTTTTTT.

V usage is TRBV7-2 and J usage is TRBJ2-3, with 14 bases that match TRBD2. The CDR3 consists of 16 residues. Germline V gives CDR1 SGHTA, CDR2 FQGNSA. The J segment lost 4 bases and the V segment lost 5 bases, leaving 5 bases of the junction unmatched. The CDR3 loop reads CASSPGLAGVSDTQYF. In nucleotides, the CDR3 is TGTGCCAGCAGCCCGGGACTAGCGGGGGTATCAGATACGCAGTATTTT.